This TCR beta chain was documented in a study of blood T cell repertoires in COVID-19. Background on the study: From the United States, Italy and Spain came samples of acute and convalescent COVID-19. The cDNA or gDNA used as material had been derived from T cells, B-cell-depleted T cells, or PBMCs.

As processed by the authors: The assay estimated nucleated cells by amplifying reference gene primers. Clones were read by immunoSEQ multiplex PCR, and TCRdb kept only the in-frame ones, dropping some. V, J and clone size were drawn from that table, and D and trimming were deduced from the DNA. The table lists 100,000 or so clones, around 84% of them singletons. The CDR3 extends over 16 amino acids. Germline assignment: CDR1 SGHTA and CDR2 FQGTGA. J was trimmed by 4 bases and V by 2 bases; bases with no gene match: 4. The sequence came from an older woman with acute or convalescent COVID-19. The gene calls are TRBV7-3 and TRBJ2-5; 13 bases map to TRBD2. The sequencing sample was made of peripheral blood. In DNA form, the CDR3 reads TGTGCCAGCAGCTTACTACTAGCGGGGGGGCGAGAGACCCAGTACTTC. Translation gives CASSLLLAGGRETQYF.